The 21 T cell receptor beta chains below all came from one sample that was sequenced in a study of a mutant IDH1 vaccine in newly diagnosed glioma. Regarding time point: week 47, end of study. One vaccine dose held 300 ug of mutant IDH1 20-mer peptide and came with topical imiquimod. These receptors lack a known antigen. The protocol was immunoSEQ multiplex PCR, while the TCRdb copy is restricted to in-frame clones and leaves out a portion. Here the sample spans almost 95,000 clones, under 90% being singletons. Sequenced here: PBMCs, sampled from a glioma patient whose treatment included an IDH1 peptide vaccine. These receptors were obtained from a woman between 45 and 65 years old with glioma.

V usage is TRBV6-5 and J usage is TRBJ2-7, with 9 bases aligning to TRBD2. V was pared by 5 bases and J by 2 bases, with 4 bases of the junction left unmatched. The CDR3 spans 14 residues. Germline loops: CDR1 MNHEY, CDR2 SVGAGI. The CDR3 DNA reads TGTGCCAGCAGTGAAATAGCGGGGGCCTACGAGCAGTACTTC. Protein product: CASSEIAGAYEQYF.

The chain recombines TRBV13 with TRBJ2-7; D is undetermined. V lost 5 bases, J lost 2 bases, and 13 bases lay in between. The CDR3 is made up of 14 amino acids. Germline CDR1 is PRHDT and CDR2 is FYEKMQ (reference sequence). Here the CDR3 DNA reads TGTGCCAGCAGCCCCGCCGTGGCCACCTACGAGCAGTACTTC. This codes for CASSPAVATYEQYF.

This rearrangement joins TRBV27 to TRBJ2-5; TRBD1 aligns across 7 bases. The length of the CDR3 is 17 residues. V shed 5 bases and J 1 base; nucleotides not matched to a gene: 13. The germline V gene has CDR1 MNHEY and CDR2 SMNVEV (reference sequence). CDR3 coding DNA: TGTGCCAGCAGTCTTTTCCGGGACAGCCAACTCCAAGAGACCCAGTACTTC. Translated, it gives CASSLFRDSQLQETQYF.

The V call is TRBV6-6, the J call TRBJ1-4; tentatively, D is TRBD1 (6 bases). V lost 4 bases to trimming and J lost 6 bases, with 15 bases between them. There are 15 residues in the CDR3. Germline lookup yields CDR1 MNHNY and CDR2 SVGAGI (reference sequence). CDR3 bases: TGTGCCAGCAGTTCCTTCCGGGGGGCGGATGAAAAACTGTTTTTT. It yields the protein CASSSFRGADEKLFF.

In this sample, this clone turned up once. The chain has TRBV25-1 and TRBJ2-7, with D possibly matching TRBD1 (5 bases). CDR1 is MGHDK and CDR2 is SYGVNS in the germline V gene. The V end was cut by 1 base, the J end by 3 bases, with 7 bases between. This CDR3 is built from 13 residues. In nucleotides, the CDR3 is TGTGCCAGCAGTGAATTAGGGGACTACGAGCAGTACTTC. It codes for CASSELGDYEQYF.

This CDR3 reads CASSLDRGTEAFF. The CDR3 region has the DNA TGCGCCAGCAGCTTGGACAGGGGAACTGAAGCTTTCTTT. The rearrangement joins TRBV5-1 to TRBJ1-1, with TRBD1 matching 7 bases. This CDR3 region has 13 residues. The germline V gene has CDR1 SGHRS and CDR2 YFSETQ. V lost 0 bases, J lost 5 bases, and 1 base stayed unmatched.

Here the CDR3 reads CASSPTVNNRAPYEQYF. The DNA for the CDR3 is TGTGCCAGCAGTCCCACCGTCAACAACCGGGCCCCCTACGAGCAGTACTTC. The V gene is TRBV2, the J gene TRBJ2-7; D unresolved. Germline assignment: CDR1 SNHLY and CDR2 FYNNEI. CDR3 length: 17 residues. V gave up 5 bases and J gave up 2 bases, with 22 bases separating them.

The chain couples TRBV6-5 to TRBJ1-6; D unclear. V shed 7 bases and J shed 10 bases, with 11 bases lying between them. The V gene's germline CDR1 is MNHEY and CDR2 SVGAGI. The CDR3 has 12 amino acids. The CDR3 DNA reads TGTGCCAGCAAGGGTTTCGGATCACCCCTCCACTTT. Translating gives CASKGFGSPLHF.

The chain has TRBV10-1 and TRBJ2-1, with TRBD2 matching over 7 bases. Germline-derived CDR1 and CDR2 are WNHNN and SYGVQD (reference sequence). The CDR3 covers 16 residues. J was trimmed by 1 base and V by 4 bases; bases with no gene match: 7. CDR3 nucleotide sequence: TGCGCCAGCAGTGTTGCGGGAGCTACTTCCTACAATGAGCAGTTCTTC. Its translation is CASSVAGATSYNEQFF.

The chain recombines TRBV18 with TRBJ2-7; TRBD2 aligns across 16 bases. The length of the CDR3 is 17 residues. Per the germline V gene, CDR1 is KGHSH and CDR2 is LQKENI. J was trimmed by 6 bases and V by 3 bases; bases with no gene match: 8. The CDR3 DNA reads TGTGCCAGCTCACCTGACCGCGGGACTAGCGGGAGGGGCGAGCAGTACTTC. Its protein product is CASSPDRGTSGRGEQYF.

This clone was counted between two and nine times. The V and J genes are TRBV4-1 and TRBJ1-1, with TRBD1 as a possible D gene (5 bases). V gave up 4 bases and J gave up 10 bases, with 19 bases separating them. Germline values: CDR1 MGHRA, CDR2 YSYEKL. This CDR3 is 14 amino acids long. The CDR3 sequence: CASSRPGGLRGAFF. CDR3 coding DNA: TGCGCCAGCAGCCGCCCCGGAGGGCTGAGGGGAGCTTTCTTT.

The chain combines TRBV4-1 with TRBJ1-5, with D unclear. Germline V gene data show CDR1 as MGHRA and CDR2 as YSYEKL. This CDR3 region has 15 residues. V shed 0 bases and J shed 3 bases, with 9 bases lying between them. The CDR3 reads CASSQDNQFNQPQHF. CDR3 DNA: TGCGCCAGCAGCCAAGATAACCAGTTCAATCAGCCCCAGCATTTT.

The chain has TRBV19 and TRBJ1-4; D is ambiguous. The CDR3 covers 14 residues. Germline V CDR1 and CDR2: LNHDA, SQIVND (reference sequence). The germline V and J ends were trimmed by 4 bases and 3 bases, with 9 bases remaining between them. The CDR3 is CASSRGTANEKLFF. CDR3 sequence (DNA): TGTGCCAGTAGTAGGGGAACAGCTAATGAAAAACTGTTTTTT.

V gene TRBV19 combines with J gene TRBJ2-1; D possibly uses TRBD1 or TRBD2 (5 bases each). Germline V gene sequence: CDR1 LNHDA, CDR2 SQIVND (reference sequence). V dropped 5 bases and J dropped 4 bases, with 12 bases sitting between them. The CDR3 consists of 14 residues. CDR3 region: CASSGLGRYNEQFF. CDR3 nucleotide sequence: TGTGCCAGTAGTGGACTGGGACGGTACAATGAGCAGTTCTTC.

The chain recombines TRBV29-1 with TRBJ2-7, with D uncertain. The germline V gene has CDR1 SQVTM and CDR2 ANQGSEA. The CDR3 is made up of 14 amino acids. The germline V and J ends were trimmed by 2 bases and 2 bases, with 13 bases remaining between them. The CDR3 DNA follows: TGCAGCGTTGAAATGGCAGGTTTCACCTACGAGCAGTACTTC. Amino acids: CSVEMAGFTYEQYF.

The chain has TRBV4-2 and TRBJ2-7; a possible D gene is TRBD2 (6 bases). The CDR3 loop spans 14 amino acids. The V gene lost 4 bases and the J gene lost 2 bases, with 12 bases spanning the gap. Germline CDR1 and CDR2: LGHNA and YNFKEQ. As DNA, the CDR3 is TGTGCCAGCAGCCTAACCGGGAGCCCCTACGAGCAGTACTTC. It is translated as CASSLTGSPYEQYF.

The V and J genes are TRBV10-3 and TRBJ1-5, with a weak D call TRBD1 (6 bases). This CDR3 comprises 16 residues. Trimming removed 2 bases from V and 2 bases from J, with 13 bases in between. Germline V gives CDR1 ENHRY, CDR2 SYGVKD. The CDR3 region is CAISEGGPLGNQPQHF. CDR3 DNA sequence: TGTGCCATCAGTGAGGGGGGCCCCTTGGGCAATCAGCCCCAGCATTTT.

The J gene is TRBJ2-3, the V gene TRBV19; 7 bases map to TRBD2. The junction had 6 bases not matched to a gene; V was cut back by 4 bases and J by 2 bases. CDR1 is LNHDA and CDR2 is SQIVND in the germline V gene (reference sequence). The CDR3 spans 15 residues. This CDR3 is CASSREGSYTDTQYF. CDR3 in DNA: TGTGCCAGTAGTAGGGAGGGCAGTTACACAGATACGCAGTATTTT.

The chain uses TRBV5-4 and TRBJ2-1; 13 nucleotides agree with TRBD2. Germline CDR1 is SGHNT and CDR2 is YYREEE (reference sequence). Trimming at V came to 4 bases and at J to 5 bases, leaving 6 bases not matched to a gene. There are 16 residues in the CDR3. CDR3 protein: CASSTGLAGVDNEQFF. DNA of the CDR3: TGTGCCAGCAGCACAGGACTAGCGGGAGTCGACAATGAGCAGTTCTTC. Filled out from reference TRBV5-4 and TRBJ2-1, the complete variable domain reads ETGVTQSPTHLIKTRGQQVTLRCSSQSGHNTVSWYQQALGQGPQFIFQYYREEENGRGNFPPRFSGLQFPNYSSELNVNALELDDSALYLCASSTGLAGVDNEQFFGPGTRLTVL.

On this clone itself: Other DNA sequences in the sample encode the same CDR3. This chain's CDR3 is CASSQSGQGNQPQHF. Here the CDR3 DNA reads TGTGCCAGCAGCCAATCGGGACAGGGTAATCAGCCCCAGCATTTT. The V gene is TRBV16, the J gene TRBJ1-5, with TRBD1 matching over 9 bases. The CDR3 covers 15 residues. V gave up 0 bases and J gave up 4 bases; unmatched junction bases: 1. The germline gives CDR1 KGHSY, CDR2 FQNENV. The variable domain in full, with the rest retrieved from reference TRBV16 and TRBJ1-5, is GEEVAQTPKHLVRGEGQKAKLYCAPIKGHSYVFWYQQVLKNEFKFLISFQNENVFDETGMPKERFSAKCLPNSPCSLEIQATKLEDSAVYFCASSQSGQGNQPQHFGDGTRLSIL.

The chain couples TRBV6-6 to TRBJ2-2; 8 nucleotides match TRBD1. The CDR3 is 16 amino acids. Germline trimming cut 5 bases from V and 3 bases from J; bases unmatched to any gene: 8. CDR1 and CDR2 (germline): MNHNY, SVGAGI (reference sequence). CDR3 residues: CASSLRPTGDTGELFF. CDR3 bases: TGTGCCAGCAGTCTCCGTCCGACAGGGGACACCGGGGAGCTGTTTTTT.